This T cell receptor beta chain was profiled in a study of siplizumab effects on memory and regulatory T cells. This clone was seen more than once but under ten times. Trimming took 0 bases from V and 0 from J, leaving 9 bases between them. CDR1 and CDR2 from the germline V gene are SGDLS and YYNGEE. CDR3 length equals 15 residues. TCRdb's table, derived via immunoSEQ multiplex PCR, lists solely in-frame clones and lacks some. This sample carries around 120,000 clones, about 94% of them seen once, and the ten largest clones take under 2%. V gene TRBV9 combines with J gene TRBJ1-1, with D tentatively TRBD1 (6 bases). This clonotype was sampled from a human donor in good health. Sequenced input: non-Treg CD4+ T cells sorted from blood. The CDR3 protein is CASSVDGGLNTEAFF. The CDR3 DNA is TGTGCCAGCAGCGTAGATGGGGGCCTGAACACTGAAGCTTTCTTT.